The entry that follows covers one T cell receptor beta chain sequence. Its specificity is not known. The entry originates in a study of cytomegalovirus exposure and HLA in healthy donors. Study-wide results and limits: In a later analysis, HLA-associated beta chains showed higher expansion and lower generation probabilities than comparable chains. Altogether, about 160 TCR beta chains were recorded as cytomegalovirus-associated.

The PCR contained 60 Vbeta and 13 Jbeta primers. TCRdb keeps only in-frame clones here, not all; method: immunoSEQ multiplex PCR. There are some 130,000 clones in the sample; roughly 71% occur only once, and around 7% lies in the top ten. V trimming: 8 bases; J trimming: 3 bases; junction bases outside the gene matches: 12. The germline V gene has CDR1 LNHNV and CDR2 YYDKDF (reference sequence). This CDR3 contains 15 residues. The source is a young man in good health and CMV-seronegative. The rearrangement links TRBV15 to TRBJ2-5; TRBD2 agrees at 7 bases. The sequenced sample was PBMCs. The CDR3 is CATGYGEGGKETQYF. The CDR3 DNA reads TGTGCCACCGGCTATGGGGAGGGCGGGAAAGAGACCCAGTACTTC.